Shown below are 30 T cell receptor beta chains from a single sample sequenced in a study of control samples from healthy donors and cancer patients. TCRdb keeps only in-frame clones here, not all; method: immunoSEQ multiplex PCR. Of around 150,000 clones listed, 80% to 90% are singletons. Sequenced sample: blood. The source is a young man in good health.

V gene TRBV27 combines with J gene TRBJ2-3, with 13 bases aligning to TRBD2. CDR3 length equals 16 residues. CDR1 and CDR2 (germline): MNHEY, SMNVEV (reference sequence). J lost 5 bases, V lost 6 bases, and 8 bases had no gene match. CDR3 sequence (DNA): TGTGCCAGCAGGACGACTAGCGGGGGGTGGGGAGATACGCAGTATTTT. Protein sequence: CASRTTSGGWGDTQYF.

The V and J genes are TRBV5-1 and TRBJ1-3; D gene unclear. V lost 0 bases and J 2 bases, leaving 6 bases between the germline ends. The CDR3 has 14 amino acids. CDR1 and CDR2 from the germline V gene are SGHRS and YFSETQ. CDR3 sequence (DNA): TGCGCCAGCAGCTTGGGGAGTCCTGGAAACACCATATATTTT. It encodes CASSLGSPGNTIYF.

This clone has just a few counts. The V call is TRBV29-1, the J call TRBJ1-4, with 9 bases aligning to TRBD1. The CDR3 extends over 13 amino acids. Looked up from germline, CDR1 is SQVTM and CDR2 is ANQGSEA. V was pared by 7 bases and J by 7 bases, with 7 bases of the junction left unmatched. The CDR3 spells CSARGTGSEKLFF. The CDR3 DNA follows: TGCAGCGCGAGGGGGACAGGGAGTGAAAAACTGTTTTTT.

This clone has just a few counts. The chain is built from TRBV6-5 and TRBJ1-2; no clear D gene. The length of the CDR3 is 13 residues. With 3 bases removed from V and 8 bases from J, the gap between germline ends came to 13 bases. The germline CDR1 and CDR2 sequences are MNHEY and SVGAGI. The CDR3 region is CASSYDRRGGYTF. In DNA, the CDR3 is TGTGCCAGCAGTTATGATCGGCGGGGAGGCTACACCTTC.

The gene calls are TRBV9 and TRBJ1-1, with TRBD1 identical over 8 bases. Germline CDR1 is SGDLS and CDR2 is YYNGEE. The CDR3 contains 15 residues. Trimming removed 4 bases from V and 3 bases from J; junction bases left unmatched: 8. The CDR3 region has the DNA TGTGCCAGCAGCCGCTCTTCGACAGGGGACACTGAAGCTTTCTTT. As protein: CASSRSSTGDTEAFF.

Only one count was recorded for this clone. One junction end disagrees with the germline gene, perhaps due to a read error. This chain connects TRBV7-8 to TRBJ2-7; D possibly corresponds to TRBD1 (6 bases). This CDR3 is 15 amino acids long. Germline V gives CDR1 SGHVS, CDR2 FQNEAQ. As DNA, the CDR3 is TGTGCCAGCAGTTTAGCTAGGGGGAGAGCCTACGAGCAGTACTTC. Translation: CASSLARGRAYEQYF.

This clone was counted a single time. The chain's CDR3 is CASSQDEASGQETQYF. CDR3 bases: TGCGCCAGCAGCCAAGACGAGGCCAGCGGCCAGGAGACCCAGTACTTC. This chain joins TRBV4-1 and TRBJ2-5, with D perhaps matching TRBD2 (5 bases). CDR1 MGHRA and CDR2 YSYEKL come from the germline V gene. The CDR3 is 16 residues long. Trimming left V 0 bases short and J 5 bases short, with 16 bases between.

The V call is TRBV5-4, the J call TRBJ1-3; D is possibly TRBD1 (6 bases). CDR1 is SGHNT and CDR2 is YYREEE in the germline V gene (reference sequence). CDR3 length: 15 residues. The V end was cut by 3 bases, the J end by 2 bases, with 12 bases between. This chain's CDR3 is CASSSKGGAGNTIYF. Here the CDR3 DNA reads TGTGCCAGCAGCTCTAAGGGGGGCGCTGGAAACACCATATATTTT.

The rearrangement joins TRBV9 to TRBJ1-2; no reliable D call. Germline values: CDR1 SGDLS, CDR2 YYNGEE. The CDR3 is made up of 15 amino acids. Between the trimmed V and J ends, which lost 3 bases and 2 bases, there was a span of 14 bases. The CDR3 is CASSGAQMENYGYTF. CDR3 nucleotide sequence: TGTGCCAGCAGCGGCGCCCAAATGGAAAACTATGGCTACACCTTC.

The genes are TRBV2 and TRBJ2-2; TRBD2 matches at 10 bases. V dropped 6 bases and J dropped 6; count of bases not matched to a gene: 7. Germline CDR1 and CDR2: SNHLY and FYNNEI. The CDR3 runs 15 residues. In DNA form, the CDR3 reads TGTGCCAGCAGGCTGGGGCTAGCGGGGGCCGGGGAGCTGTTTTTT. Translated, it gives CASRLGLAGAGELFF.

V is TRBV7-2 and J is TRBJ2-5, with D hard to call. The V end was cut by 5 bases, the J end by 3 bases, with 10 bases between. Germline V gene lookup returns CDR1 SGHTA and CDR2 FQGNSA. This CDR3 is built from 13 residues. CDR3 sequence: CASSLGPEETQYF. The CDR3 nucleotides read TGTGCCAGCAGCCTAGGGCCCGAAGAGACCCAGTACTTC.

This clone appeared a single time. The chain carries TRBV5-8 and TRBJ1-5, with D perhaps matching TRBD1 (5 bases). The V end was cut by 4 bases, the J end by 5 bases, with 13 bases between. Looked up from germline, CDR1 is SGHTS and CDR2 is YDEGEE. The CDR3 totals 14 residues. As DNA, the CDR3 is TGTGCCAGCAGCACCCGGGGGAAGGATCAGCCCCAGCATTTT. Residues: CASSTRGKDQPQHF.

The count of this clone is one. The DNA for the CDR3 is TGTGCCAGCAGCTTGGTTGGGAACACCATATATTTT. It specifies CASSLVGNTIYF. The chain has TRBV11-2 and TRBJ1-3; D remains ambiguous. The V and J ends lost 3 bases and 7 bases respectively, with 7 bases between them. The V gene's germline CDR1 is SGHAT and CDR2 FQNNGV. This CDR3 has 12 amino acids.

V and J are TRBV5-5 and TRBJ2-3; weak D call: TRBD2 (7 bases). The length of the CDR3 is 14 residues. V dropped 2 bases and J dropped 8 bases, with 15 bases sitting between them. CDR1 is SGHKS and CDR2 is YYEKEE in the germline V gene (reference sequence). CDR3 loop: CASSFEGGRRTQYF. The CDR3, as DNA: TGTGCCAGCAGCTTCGAGGGGGGGCGGCGTACGCAGTATTTT.

CDR3 bases: TGTGCCAGCAGTCACCCTCCCGGGACAGGGCTATCCTACGAGCAGTACTTC. This sequence encodes CASSHPPGTGLSYEQYF. The genes are TRBV6-6 and TRBJ2-7; TRBD1 agrees at 9 bases. The CDR3 length is 17 residues. Per the germline V gene, CDR1 is MNHNY and CDR2 is SVGAGI (reference sequence). Unmatched junction bases numbered 12, after V lost 5 bases and J lost 1 base.

The sample holds a few counts of this clone. This chain connects TRBV6-4 to TRBJ1-1; TRBD1 aligns across 8 bases. In germline, CDR1 is MRHNA, CDR2 SNTAGT. This CDR3 has 13 amino acids. V dropped 4 bases and J dropped 6; count of bases not matched to a gene: 4. The CDR3, as DNA: TGTGCCAGCAGTGTCGGACAGGGCTCTGAAGCTTTCTTT. Translating it yields CASSVGQGSEAFF.

V and J are TRBV15 and TRBJ2-7, with D possibly being TRBD1 or TRBD2 (6 bases each). Between the trimmed V and J ends, which lost 1 base and 2 bases, there was a span of 15 bases. There are 16 residues in the CDR3. Germline V gene lookup returns CDR1 LNHNV and CDR2 YYDKDF (reference sequence). CDR3 DNA sequence: TGTGCCACCAGCAGAGTCGGGCAAGGGGGGCCCTACGAGCAGTACTTC. It specifies CATSRVGQGGPYEQYF.

This chain joins TRBV6-6 and TRBJ1-1; TRBD1 matches 7 bases. J was trimmed by 4 bases and V by 6 bases; bases with no gene match: 5. Germline CDR1 and CDR2: MNHNY and SVGAGI (reference sequence). This CDR3 is 13 amino acids long. CDR3 region: CASRIQGSTEAFF. In DNA, the CDR3 is TGTGCCAGCAGGATACAGGGGTCCACTGAAGCTTTCTTT.

The chain uses TRBV15 and TRBJ2-2; 7 nucleotides match TRBD2. Trimming removed 1 base from V and 7 bases from J; junction bases left unmatched: 9. Germline CDR1 reads LNHNV; CDR2 reads YYDKDF (reference sequence). This CDR3 contains 16 residues. This CDR3 reads CATSRGQGGQDGELFF. The CDR3, as DNA: TGTGCCACCAGCAGAGGGCAGGGAGGGCAGGACGGGGAGCTGTTTTTT. Full variable domain (remainder filled in from reference TRBV15 and TRBJ2-2): DAMVIQNPRYQVTQFGKPVTLSCSQTLNHNVMYWYQQKSSQAPKLLFHYYDKDFNNEADTPDNFQSRRPNTSFCFLDIRSPGLGDTAMYLCATSRGQGGQDGELFFGEGSRLTVL.

The V and J genes are TRBV27 and TRBJ2-7; 10 bases match TRBD1. This CDR3 is 18 amino acids long. The germline gives CDR1 MNHEY, CDR2 SMNVEV (reference sequence). The V and J ends lost 2 bases and 4 bases, in that order; junction bases with no gene match: 14. Written as DNA, the CDR3 is TGTGCCAGCAGTTTAAGCTTCCCAAGACAGGGGGCTAGTTACGAGCAGTACTTC. Translating gives CASSLSFPRQGASYEQYF.

This clone was seen only a few times. The rearrangement uses TRBV27 and TRBJ1-2; TRBD1 is a possible D gene (6 bases). The CDR3 is 15 residues long. Between the trimmed V and J ends, which lost 5 bases and 6 bases, there was a span of 19 bases. Germline CDR1 reads MNHEY; CDR2 reads SMNVEV (reference sequence). Here the CDR3 reads CASSQGIGATDGYTF. In nucleotides, the CDR3 is TGTGCCAGCAGTCAGGGGATAGGAGCCACTGATGGCTACACCTTC.

The chain couples TRBV30 to TRBJ1-6; D ambiguous. Germline-derived CDR1 and CDR2 are GTSNPN and SVGIG (reference sequence). The CDR3 sequence is 13 residues long. Deletions cut 1 base from V and 2 bases from J, with 3 bases between. This CDR3 reads CAWSGPYNSPLHF. CDR3 coding DNA: TGTGCCTGGAGTGGGCCCTATAATTCACCCCTCCACTTT.

The rearrangement uses TRBV28 and TRBJ1-2; the D is unclear. CDR3 length: 14 residues. V lost 2 bases, J lost 8 bases, and 15 bases lay in between. Germline CDR1 MDHEN, CDR2 SYDVKM. This CDR3 is CASSLTLATGGYTF. DNA of the CDR3: TGTGCCAGCAGTTTAACCCTGGCCACGGGAGGCTACACCTTC.

This clone was recorded a few times. J is TRBJ1-5 and V is TRBV19; D gene uncertain. The V gene lost 6 bases and the J gene lost 0 bases, with 9 bases spanning the gap. Per the germline V gene, CDR1 is LNHDA and CDR2 is SQIVND (reference sequence). The CDR3 sequence is 14 residues long. The CDR3 region has the DNA TGTGCCAGTAGCCCCGATAATAGCAATCAGCCCCAGCATTTT. It specifies CASSPDNSNQPQHF.

The V and J genes are TRBV10-3 and TRBJ2-3; 14 bases are a match to TRBD2. Per the germline V gene, CDR1 is ENHRY and CDR2 is SYGVKD. The CDR3 is 18 amino acids. With 10 bases clipped from V and 1 base from J, the junction kept 13 bases outside the gene matches. CDR3 bases: TGTGCCACCGGGCCCGGACTAGCGGGGGGTGGGGGCACAGATACGCAGTATTTT. Protein product: CATGPGLAGGGGTDTQYF.

This clone was counted a single time. The chain combines TRBV3-1 (or the pseudogene TRBV3-2) with TRBJ2-5; TRBD1 is a possible D gene (6 bases). The CDR3 runs 14 residues. The V end lost 5 bases, the J end lost 3 bases, and 13 bases lay between the germline ends. CDR1 LGHDT and CDR2 YNNKEL come from the germline V gene (reference sequence). This chain's CDR3 is CASSFRTEEETQYF. The CDR3 nucleotides read TGTGCCAGCAGCTTCCGGACAGAAGAAGAGACCCAGTACTTC.

The J gene is TRBJ1-6, the V gene TRBV27, with TRBD1 matching over 8 bases. The CDR3 totals 16 residues. J was trimmed by 6 bases and V by 2 bases; bases with no gene match: 6. Germline V gives CDR1 MNHEY, CDR2 SMNVEV (reference sequence). CDR3 DNA: TGTGCCAGCAGTTTAACAGGACAGGGCGTTAATTCACCCCTCCACTTT. As protein: CASSLTGQGVNSPLHF.

The J gene is TRBJ2-2, the V gene TRBV10-1; no clear D gene. Trimming removed 2 bases from V and 7 bases from J, with 17 bases in between. This CDR3 comprises 16 residues. CDR1 is WNHNN and CDR2 is SYGVQD in the germline V gene (reference sequence). The CDR3 sequence is CASSERLSVFIGELFF. The CDR3 region has the DNA TGCGCCAGCAGTGAGCGATTATCGGTCTTCATCGGGGAGCTGTTTTTT.

This rearrangement joins TRBV4-1 to TRBJ1-1; D is unclear. The CDR3 runs to 17 residues. The germline V gene has CDR1 MGHRA and CDR2 YSYEKL. V was trimmed by 2 bases and J by 4 bases, leaving 20 bases between them. The CDR3 coding sequence is TGCGCCAGCAGCCAAACAAATATTCTGACCCGCGGCACTGAAGCTTTCTTT. Its protein product is CASSQTNILTRGTEAFF.

J is TRBJ1-1 and V is TRBV15; D gene unclear. The ends were cut back, 3 bases at V and 0 bases at J, with 8 bases in the middle. The CDR3 loop spans 14 amino acids. Germline values: CDR1 LNHNV, CDR2 YYDKDF (reference sequence). CDR3 amino acids: CATSSVVLNTEAFF. The CDR3 DNA follows: TGTGCCACCAGCAGTGTAGTCCTGAACACTGAAGCTTTCTTT.